Listed below are T cell receptor beta chains from one sample, sequenced in a study of cytomegalovirus exposure and HLA in healthy donors. The method was immunoSEQ multiplex PCR; TCRdb's version includes in-frame clones alone and lacks a portion of them. The data contain 76,000 or so clones, 78% of them singletons. Sequencing input: PBMCs. The receptors were gathered from a woman aged 40 to 50 in good health and CMV-seropositive. CDR3s include the opening cysteine and the closing phenylalanine or tryptophan. A D gene is named only where the DNA matches it firmly. For some rows the clone size is stated as once, few or many, or as a class when expanded; others skip it.

abundance,d_gene,len,v_gene,j_gene,CDR3nt,CDR3aa
-,TRBD1,15,TRBV5-5,TRBJ1-1,TGTGCCAGCAGCTGGCGGTTTACAGGGGCTCAGGGAGCTTTCTTT,CASSWRFTGAQGAFF
once,-,15,TRBV6-1,TRBJ1-4,TGTGCCAGCAGTGAAGGTGACAGGAGGAATGAAAAACTGTTTTTT,CASSEGDRRNEKLFF
-,TRBD1,15,TRBV23-1,TRBJ1-4,TGCGCCAGCAGCAGACGGGACAGACCCAGGGAAAAACTGTTTTTT,CASSRRDRPREKLFF
-,TRBD1,16,TRBV4-1,TRBJ2-5,TGCGCCAGCAGCCCCGACGACAGGGGAAATCAAGAGACCCAGTACTTC,CASSPDDRGNQETQYF
-,-,16,TRBV30,TRBJ2-4,TGTGCCTGGAGTGGGGGAGGGGGATCGGACAAAAACATTCAGTACTTC,CAWSGGGGSDKNIQYF
-,-,15,TRBV4-3,TRBJ1-6,TGCGCCAGCAGCCAGAGAGAAAATTATAATTCACCCCTCCACTTT,CASSQRENYNSPLHF
-,TRBD1,14,TRBV19,TRBJ1-1,TGTGCCAGTATTGTGGGACAGGGGAACACTGAAGCTTTCTTT,CASIVGQGNTEAFF
-,TRBD1,16,TRBV30,TRBJ2-7,TGTGCCTGGAGTGTAGGGCCTAGGGACAGGAGCCACGAGCAGTACTTC,CAWSVGPRDRSHEQYF
-,-,13,TRBV6-5,TRBJ1-5,TGTGCCAGCACTATCCAGGGAAAGCAGCCCCAGCATTTT,CASTIQGKQPQHF
-,TRBD2,14,TRBV7-2,TRBJ2-5,TGTGCCAGCAGCCTAGGACTAGCGTTGGAGACCCAGTACTTC,CASSLGLALETQYF
few,TRBD1,15,TRBV25-1,TRBJ1-6,TGTGCCAGCAGTGAGGACAGGGGGGTGAATTCACCCCTCCACTTT,CASSEDRGVNSPLHF
-,-,16,TRBV19,TRBJ2-2,TGTGCCAGTACTTCGCGGACAGCCCCGAACACCGGGGAGCTGTTTTTT,CASTSRTAPNTGELFF
few,TRBD2,16,TRBV5-4,TRBJ2-1,TGTGCCAGCAGCCGGGTGAAAGGACTAGCGCTCAATGAGCAGTTCTTC,CASSRVKGLALNEQFF
once,-,12,TRBV10-3,TRBJ2-3,TGTGCCATCAGTGGGCGGACAGATACGCAGTATTTT,CAISGRTDTQYF
medium-sized,-,15,TRBV10-3,TRBJ2-1,TGTGCCATCAGTGGGCTCAACTCCCAGGGCGATGAGCAGTTCTTC,CAISGLNSQGDEQFF
-,TRBD1,15,TRBV9,TRBJ1-2,TGTGCCAGCAGCGTAGGGACGGGACAGGACTATGGCTACACCTTC,CASSVGTGQDYGYTF
few,TRBD1,19,TRBV4-3,TRBJ2-1,TGCGCCAGCAGCCATCCCCAGGTTGGGGACAGGGGCAGGGGCAATGAGCAGTTCTTC,CASSHPQVGDRGRGNEQFF
-,-,13,TRBV2,TRBJ1-5,TGTGCCAGCAGTGAAGACGCGGGACAGCCCCAGCATTTT,CASSEDAGQPQHF
-,TRBD2,15,TRBV13,TRBJ2-7,TGTGCCAGCTTGGGGAGAGGGACTAGCAAGGACGAGCAGTACTTC,CASLGRGTSKDEQYF
-,TRBD2,16,TRBV7-2,TRBJ2-5,TGTGCCAGCAGTCGGACTAGCGGGGGGTACCAAGAGACCCAGTACTTC,CASSRTSGGYQETQYF
-,TRBD1,15,TRBV5-6,TRBJ1-2,TGTGCCAGCAGCTTGGGACAGGGCAATGTCTATGGCTACACCTTC,CASSLGQGNVYGYTF
-,-,14,TRBV18,TRBJ1-3,TGTGCCAGCTCTGGCGGATACTCTGGAAACACCATATATTTT,CASSGGYSGNTIYF
-,-,12,TRBV18,TRBJ2-7,TGTGCCAGCTCACGGGACAACTACGAGCAGTACTTC,CASSRDNYEQYF
once,TRBD1,15,TRBV19,TRBJ1-1,TGTGCCAGTAGTATTTCCACAGGGGGTTTGCCTGAAGCTTTCTTT,CASSISTGGLPEAFF